Shown below are 11 T cell receptor beta chains from a single sample sequenced in a study of blood T cell repertoires in COVID-19. Assay used: immunoSEQ multiplex PCR; TCRdb lists only in-frame clones, some missing. The sample lists about half a million clones; approximately 85% were seen once. The sequencing sample was made of peripheral blood. Source of these receptors: a human donor in a cohort sampled during active COVID-19.

This rearrangement joins TRBV15 to TRBJ2-3, with TRBD2 matching 7 bases. J lost 2 bases, V lost 8 bases, and 1 base had no gene match. CDR3 length: 12 amino acids. The germline V gene encodes CDR1 LNHNV and CDR2 YYDKDF (reference sequence). The CDR3, as DNA: TGTGCCACCGGGACTACCACAGATACGCAGTATTTT. Protein: CATGTTTDTQYF.

V gene TRBV6-5 combines with J gene TRBJ2-2, with 9 bases that match TRBD1. This CDR3 has 15 amino acids. Per the germline V gene, CDR1 is MNHEY and CDR2 is SVGAGI. V trimming: 6 bases; J trimming: 4 bases; junction bases outside the gene matches: 6. In DNA form, the CDR3 reads TGTGCCAGCAGCTGGGACAGGGATTTCACCGGGGAGCTGTTTTTT. Protein sequence: CASSWDRDFTGELFF.

The chain carries TRBV7-2 and TRBJ1-2; D is undetermined. The V gene's germline CDR1 is SGHTA and CDR2 FQGNSA. The CDR3 is 14 residues long. Trimming removed 2 bases at V and 2 bases at J, with 9 bases between. The CDR3 nucleotides are TGTGCCAGCAGCTTACCCGCGGAGAACTATGGCTACACCTTC. This translates into CASSLPAENYGYTF.

In nucleotides, the CDR3 is TGTGCCAGCAGCGTAGTATCAGGGGCAGATACGCAGTATTTT. Residues: CASSVVSGADTQYF. The rearrangement joins TRBV9 to TRBJ2-3; weak D call: TRBD1 (6 bases). The CDR3 totals 14 residues. Germline CDR1 reads SGDLS; CDR2 reads YYNGEE. Trimming cost V 0 bases and J 4 bases, with 9 bases left between them.

The chain carries TRBV28 and TRBJ2-7, with TRBD1 identical over 7 bases. Per germline, CDR1 MDHEN and CDR2 SYDVKM. This CDR3 is 14 amino acids long. J was trimmed by 4 bases and V by 6 bases; bases with no gene match: 9. The CDR3 sequence is CASSRQGNGYEQYF. The CDR3 DNA reads TGTGCCAGCAGCAGACAGGGCAATGGGTACGAGCAGTACTTC.

This clone has at least ten counts. The chain employs TRBV19 and TRBJ2-1; D remains ambiguous. Germline loops: CDR1 LNHDA, CDR2 SQIVND (reference sequence). The ends were cut back, 7 bases at V and 6 bases at J, with 10 bases in the middle. The CDR3 runs 12 residues. CDR3 DNA sequence: TGTGCCAGTAAGATAGGCGGCAATGAGCAGTTCTTC. Translating it yields CASKIGGNEQFF.

The V call is TRBV19, the J call TRBJ2-3; 9 positions agree with TRBD1. Trimming removed 7 bases from V and 5 bases from J; junction bases left unmatched: 7. This CDR3 is 14 amino acids long. The germline gives CDR1 LNHDA, CDR2 SQIVND (reference sequence). CDR3 DNA sequence: TGTGCCAGTATGGGACAGGGAGTAGAAGATACGCAGTATTTT. Its translation is CASMGQGVEDTQYF.

The chain links TRBV6-5 to TRBJ1-3; D not certain. CDR3 length equals 15 residues. The germline gives CDR1 MNHEY, CDR2 SVGAGI. The V gene lost 8 bases and the J gene lost 9 bases, with 23 bases spanning the gap. CDR3 region: CASRLVRETSGTIYF. CDR3 nucleotide sequence: TGTGCCAGCCGATTAGTCCGGGAGACGTCGGGCACCATATATTTT.

This chain uses TRBV5-5 with TRBJ2-1, with TRBD2 identical over 8 bases. With 0 bases clipped from V and 8 bases from J, the junction kept 7 bases outside the gene matches. This CDR3 region has 15 residues. Germline V gene lookup returns CDR1 SGHKS and CDR2 YYEKEE (reference sequence). This CDR3 reads CASSLAPGGGHEQFF. CDR3 in DNA: TGTGCCAGCAGCTTGGCCCCGGGAGGGGGACATGAGCAGTTCTTC. The whole variable domain, remainder taken from reference TRBV5-5 and TRBJ2-1, is DAGVTQSPTHLIKTRGQQVTLRCSPISGHKSVSWYQQVLGQGPQFIFQYYEKEERGRGNFPDRFSARQFPNYSSELNVNALLLGDSALYLCASSLAPGGGHEQFFGPGTRLTVL.

This clone came up once. J is TRBJ2-1 and V is TRBV3-1 (or the pseudogene TRBV3-2), with D possibly being TRBD2 (6 bases). The germline V and J ends were trimmed by 0 bases and 7 bases, with 16 bases remaining between them. Germline CDR1 is LGHDT and CDR2 is YNNKEL (reference sequence). The CDR3 has 16 residues. DNA for the CDR3: TGTGCCAGCAGCCAAGATATGGTCGCGGGATGGAATGAGCAGTTCTTC. Residues: CASSQDMVAGWNEQFF.

The chain combines TRBV5-1 with TRBJ2-2, with TRBD1 matching 8 bases. CDR3 size: 15 residues. V trimming: 2 bases; J trimming: 6 bases; junction bases outside the gene matches: 6. CDR1 is SGHRS, CDR2 YFSETQ, per germline. CDR3: CASSFGTGPAGELFF. DNA for the CDR3: TGCGCCAGCAGCTTTGGGACAGGCCCAGCCGGGGAGCTGTTTTTT.